This TCR beta chain was captured by sequencing in a study of early T cells in non-severe SARS-CoV-2 infection. Study-level background: From unsorted whole blood, bulk RNA was sequenced, and the chains remained unpaired. Findings and caveats of the study: Lookups in VDJdb leaned toward anti-spike CD8 responses and missed private and CD4 specificities.

As part of library construction, unique molecular identifiers were attached to individual cDNA molecules. Via MiXCR, TCRdb re-called the 5' RACE reads, giving one row per CDR3 protein. Here the sample spans about 63,000 distinct CDR3 sequences, 10% to 15% being singletons. Ten or more counts support this clonotype. The antigen remains unidentified. This CDR3 has 12 residues. The V gene's germline CDR1 is SGHTA and CDR2 FQGNSA. The germline V and J ends were trimmed by 0 bases and 8 bases, with 5 bases remaining between them. Sequencing input: whole blood. This sequence originates from an adult who was a healthcare worker with PCR-confirmed SARS-CoV-2 infection or an uninfected control (not recorded which). This chain connects TRBV7-2 to TRBJ2-4; D is undetermined. CDR3 sequence reads: CASSLATDIQYF. CDR3 nucleotide sequence: TGTGCCAGCAGCTTAGCTACGGACATTCAGTACTTC.